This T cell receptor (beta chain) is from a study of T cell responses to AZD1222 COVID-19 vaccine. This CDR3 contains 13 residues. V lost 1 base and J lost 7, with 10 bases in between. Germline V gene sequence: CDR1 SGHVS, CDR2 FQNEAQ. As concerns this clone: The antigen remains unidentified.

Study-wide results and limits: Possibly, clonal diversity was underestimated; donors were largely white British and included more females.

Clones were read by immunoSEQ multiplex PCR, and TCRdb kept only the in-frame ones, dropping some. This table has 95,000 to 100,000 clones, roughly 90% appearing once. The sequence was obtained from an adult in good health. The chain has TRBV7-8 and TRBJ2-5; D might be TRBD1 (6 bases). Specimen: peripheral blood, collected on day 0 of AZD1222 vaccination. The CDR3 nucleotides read TGTGCCAGCAGCTTAGTAGTACAGGGGACCCAGTACTTC. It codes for CASSLVVQGTQYF.